A single T cell receptor beta chain is shown here with its context. This sample is part of a study of blood T cell repertoires in COVID-19. Study information: There were acute and convalescent COVID-19 samples, and they came from the United States, Italy and Spain. PBMCs, B-cell-depleted T cells, or T cells were the source of the cDNA or gDNA that made up the material.

Original data processing: Scientists estimated how many nucleated cells there were by amplifying reference gene primers. Sequencing used immunoSEQ multiplex PCR; TCRdb keeps in-frame clones, though not all of them. D and trimming were read from the DNA, whereas the V and J calls and clone size are those reported in that table. The profile shows 200,000 to 250,000 clones, almost 90% of them singletons. Source material: peripheral blood. The source of this sequence is a man younger than 35 with active or convalescent COVID-19.

The CDR3: CASSLWWDRGTEQFF. The DNA for the CDR3 is TGTGCCAGCAGCTTATGGTGGGACAGGGGTACTGAGCAGTTCTTC. The rearrangement uses TRBV7-2 and TRBJ2-1, with TRBD1 matching over 10 bases. Germline CDR1 reads SGHTA; CDR2 reads FQGNSA. CDR3 length: 15 residues. J gave up 9 bases and V 2 bases, and 7 bases lay outside the gene matches.